This is a list of T cell receptor beta chains from one sample in a study of PD-1 blockade in classical Hodgkin lymphoma. Clones were sequenced by immunoSEQ multiplex PCR, and TCRdb holds only the in-frame ones, with some missing. The data contain 80,000 to 100,000 clones, more than 90% of them singletons. The sample here was peripheral blood mononuclear cells (PBMCs), taken at baseline. Receptors originate from a human donor with classical Hodgkin lymphoma. Each CDR3 is given without its conserved first and last residue.

V gene	J gene	CDR3 protein
TRBV30	TRBJ2-7	AWEPLGGNEQY
TRBV5-6	TRBJ1-1	ASSLQGRGRNTEAF
TRBV9	TRBJ1-1	ASSPESFLNTEAF
TRBV28	TRBJ2-7	ATTLTGTGPFYEQY
TRBV5-1	TRBJ2-1	ASSLGAPGGNEQF
TRBV10-3	TRBJ2-7	AISRTGTGAYEQY
TRBV5-1	TRBJ2-7	ASSLGPAYEQY
TRBV7-8	TRBJ2-2	ASSLKTSGPNTGELF
TRBV7-9	TRBJ2-7	ASSSEPYEQY
TRBV7-3	TRBJ1-5	ASSLDGGENQPQH
TRBV18	TRBJ2-2	ASSPLGLRGELF
TRBV25-1	TRBJ2-1	ASSEAGTSGNEQF
TRBV10-2	TRBJ2-7	ASRPGLAGYECN
TRBV28	TRBJ2-2	ASSWGRGGRAGELF
TRBV18	TRBJ2-7	ASARGTGGYEQY
TRBV2	TRBJ1-1	ASRNREIGNTEAF
TRBV18	TRBJ2-5	ASSPAVPQETQY
TRBV6-5	TRBJ2-7	ASSYSGQEIPYEQY
TRBV2	TRBJ2-1	ASMPGTGGGYNEQF
TRBV30	TRBJ1-1	AWIQGARTEAF
TRBV15	TRBJ2-3	ATSAGGSTDTQY
TRBV5-6	TRBJ2-2	ASSLGTAGTNTGELF
TRBV28	TRBJ2-1	ASSLYRVIAVEQF
TRBV19	TRBJ2-7	ASSMRQGLRDEQY
TRBV4-1	TRBJ1-5	ASSQGRQGNLSSQH
TRBV2	TRBJ2-1	ASVFGTGVEYEQF
TRBV7-8	TRBJ2-1	ASSLYPNNEQF
TRBV4-1	TRBJ2-7	ASSQGQGAQGHGMEQY
TRBV5-1	TRBJ2-7	ASSLRDGYEQY
TRBV6-6	TRBJ2-2	ASSPNRGGTGELF
TRBV29-1	TRBJ1-2	SVGFQGVYGYT
TRBV25-1	TRBJ1-2	ASSESGGNGYT
TRBV5-1	TRBJ2-7	ASSTGTGSYEQY
TRBV6-5	TRBJ2-1	ASSYASHNEQF
TRBV2	TRBJ2-4	ASNREGNIQY
TRBV7-6	TRBJ2-4	ASSLTGGEGIQY
TRBV10-3	TRBJ2-3	AISDWTSGVSTDTQY
TRBV25-1	TRBJ1-2	ASSDFFYGYT
TRBV28	TRBJ1-2	ASSFRGNYGYT
TRBV19	TRBJ2-7	ASSPRGGLARYEQY
TRBV28	TRBJ2-7	ASSFPATTYEQY
TRBV6-6	TRBJ1-1	ASSSGTGGFGTEAF
TRBV9	TRBJ1-1	ASSVDSGVATEAF
TRBV6-1	TRBJ2-1	ASLLGGQGRDEQF
TRBV6-5	TRBJ1-1	ASSVYNGNTEAF
TRBV15	TRBJ2-3	ATIRTRRLAGRRSTDTQY
TRBV19	TRBJ2-4	ASSIIGVAKNIQY
TRBV28	TRBJ2-7	ASSRSTLGSYEQY
TRBV29-1	TRBJ2-7	SYSPEGVPYEQY
TRBV28	TRBJ1-3	ASSSGGSQNTIY
TRBV28	TRBJ1-1	ASSLRGARAEAF
TRBV19	TRBJ2-7	ASSTARSGTETYEQY
TRBV27	TRBJ2-1	ASSLVAGYNEQF
TRBV29-1	TRBJ2-1	SALAAFINEQF
TRBV9	TRBJ1-3	ASSVVRDGGNTIY